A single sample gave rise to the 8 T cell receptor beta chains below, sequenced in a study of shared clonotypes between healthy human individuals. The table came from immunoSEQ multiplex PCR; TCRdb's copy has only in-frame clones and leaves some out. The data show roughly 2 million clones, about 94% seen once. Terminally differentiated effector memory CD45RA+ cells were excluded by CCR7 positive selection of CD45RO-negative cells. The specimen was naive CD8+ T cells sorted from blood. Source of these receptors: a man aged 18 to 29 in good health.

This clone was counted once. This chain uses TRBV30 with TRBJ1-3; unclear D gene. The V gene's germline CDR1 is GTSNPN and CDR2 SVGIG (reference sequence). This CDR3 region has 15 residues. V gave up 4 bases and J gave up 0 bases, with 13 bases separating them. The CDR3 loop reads CAWTGPQSSGNTIYF. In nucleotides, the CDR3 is TGTGCCTGGACAGGTCCCCAGAGCTCTGGAAACACCATATATTTT.

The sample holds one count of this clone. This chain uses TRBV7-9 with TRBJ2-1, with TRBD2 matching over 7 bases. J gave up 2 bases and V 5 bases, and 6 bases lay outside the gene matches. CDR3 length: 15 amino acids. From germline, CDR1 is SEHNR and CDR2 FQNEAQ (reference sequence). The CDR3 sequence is CASSRSGDPYNEQFF. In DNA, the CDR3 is TGTGCCAGCAGCCGAAGCGGGGACCCCTACAATGAGCAGTTCTTC. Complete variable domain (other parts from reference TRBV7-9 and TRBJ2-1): DTGVSQNPRHKITKRGQNVTFRCDPISEHNRLYWYRQTLGQGPEFLTYFQNEAQLEKSRLLSDRFSAERPKGSFSTLEIQRTEQGDSAMYLCASSRSGDPYNEQFFGPGTRLTVL.

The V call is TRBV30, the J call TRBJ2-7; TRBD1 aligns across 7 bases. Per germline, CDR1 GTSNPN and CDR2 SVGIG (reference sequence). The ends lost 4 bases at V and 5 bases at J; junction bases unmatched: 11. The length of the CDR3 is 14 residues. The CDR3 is CAWNRGQSTDEQYF. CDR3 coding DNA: TGTGCCTGGAATAGGGGACAGTCGACGGACGAGCAGTACTTC.

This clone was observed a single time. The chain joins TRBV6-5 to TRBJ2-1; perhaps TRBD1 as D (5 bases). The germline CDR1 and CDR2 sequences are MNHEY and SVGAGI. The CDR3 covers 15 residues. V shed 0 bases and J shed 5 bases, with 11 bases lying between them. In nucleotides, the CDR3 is TGTGCCAGCAGTTACTCGAGCAGGGCCCACAATGAGCAGTTCTTC. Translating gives CASSYSSRAHNEQFF.

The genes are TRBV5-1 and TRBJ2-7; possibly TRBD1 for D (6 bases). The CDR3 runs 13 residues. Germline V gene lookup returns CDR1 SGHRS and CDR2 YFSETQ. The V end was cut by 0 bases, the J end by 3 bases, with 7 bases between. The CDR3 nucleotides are TGCGCCAGCAGCTTGGAGGGGGACTACGAGCAGTACTTC. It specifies CASSLEGDYEQYF.

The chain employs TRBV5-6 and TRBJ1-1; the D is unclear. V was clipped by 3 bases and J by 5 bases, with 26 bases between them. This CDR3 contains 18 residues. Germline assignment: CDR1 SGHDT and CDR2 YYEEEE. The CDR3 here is CASSWGITAHLEPTEAFF. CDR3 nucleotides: TGTGCCAGCAGCTGGGGTATTACCGCCCACTTAGAGCCTACTGAAGCTTTCTTT.

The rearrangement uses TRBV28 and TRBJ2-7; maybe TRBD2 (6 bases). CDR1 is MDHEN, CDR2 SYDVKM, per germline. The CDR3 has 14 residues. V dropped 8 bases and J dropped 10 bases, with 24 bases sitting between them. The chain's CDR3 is CASGNANAGSGQYF. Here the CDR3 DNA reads TGTGCCAGCGGGAATGCAAACGCGGGGTCAGGACAGTACTTC.

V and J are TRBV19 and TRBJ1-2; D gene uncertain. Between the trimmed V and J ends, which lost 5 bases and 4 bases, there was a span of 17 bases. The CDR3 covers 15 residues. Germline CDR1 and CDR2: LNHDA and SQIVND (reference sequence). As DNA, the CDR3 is TGTGCCAGTAGTCCGATGGAAGGCAGCTTCTATGGCTACACCTTC. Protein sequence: CASSPMEGSFYGYTF.